This T cell receptor (beta chain) was recorded in a study of T cell changes during pregnancy in multiple sclerosis. V shed 6 bases and J 0 bases; nucleotides not matched to a gene: 16. The V gene's germline CDR1 is SGHNT and CDR2 YYREEE (reference sequence). The CDR3 contains 19 residues. Repertoires were generated with immunoSEQ multiplex PCR, while TCRdb's copy carries only in-frame clones and drops some. The data show almost 65,000 clones, about 90% seen once. J is TRBJ2-1 and V is TRBV5-4, with 9 bases that match TRBD2. Sequencing used peripheral blood, obtained in the first trimester of pregnancy. The TCR comes from a female donor with multiple sclerosis, enrolled in a pregnancy study. CDR3 loop: CASKGASGMEGGSYNEQFF. For the CDR3, the DNA is TGTGCCAGCAAGGGGGCTAGCGGGATGGAGGGGGGCTCCTACAATGAGCAGTTCTTC.